This TCR beta chain was observed in a study of T cell responses to AZD1222 COVID-19 vaccine. Study in general: Second-dose schedules of about 4 or about 12 weeks were combined. Study findings and constraints: Among AZD1222 vaccinees, only six or seven were seropositive at baseline. Along spike, vaccine-associated CD4 TCRs were found throughout, with dominance at 160-218 and 743-854. Among the donors, most were white British and more were female, and clonal diversity was possibly underestimated.

TCRdb's table, derived via immunoSEQ multiplex PCR, lists solely in-frame clones and lacks some. This sample yields around 92,000 clones, of which about nine tenths are seen a single time; 7.5% belongs to the top ten. A note on this clone: Antigen specificity is unknown.

The sample consisted of peripheral blood, taken on day 0 of AZD1222 vaccination. The TCR originated in an adult in good health.

Here the CDR3 reads CASSPTGLNGGYTF. The CDR3 DNA follows: TGTGCCAGCAGTCCGACAGGGTTAAACGGTGGCTACACCTTC. The chain is built from TRBV6-6 and TRBJ1-2; 7 bases map to TRBD1. Unmatched junction bases numbered 10, after V lost 5 bases and J lost 7 bases. The CDR3 loop spans 14 amino acids. CDR1 is MNHNY and CDR2 is SVGAGI in the germline V gene (reference sequence).